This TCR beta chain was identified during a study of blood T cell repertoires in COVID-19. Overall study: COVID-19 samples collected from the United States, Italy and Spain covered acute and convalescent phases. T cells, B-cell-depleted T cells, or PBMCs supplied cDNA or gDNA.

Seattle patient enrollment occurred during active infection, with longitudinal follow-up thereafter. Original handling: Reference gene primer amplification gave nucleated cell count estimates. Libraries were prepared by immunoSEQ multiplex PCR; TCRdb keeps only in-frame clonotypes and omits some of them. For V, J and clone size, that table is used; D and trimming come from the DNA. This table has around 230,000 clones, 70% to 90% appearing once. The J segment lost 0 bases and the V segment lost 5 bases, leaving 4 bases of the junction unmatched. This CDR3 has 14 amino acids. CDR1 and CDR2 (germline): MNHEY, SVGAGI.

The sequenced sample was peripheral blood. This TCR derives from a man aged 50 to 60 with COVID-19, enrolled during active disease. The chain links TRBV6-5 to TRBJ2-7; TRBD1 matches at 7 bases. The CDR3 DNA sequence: TGTGCCAGCAGTATAGGGACAGTCTCCTACGAGCAGTACTTC. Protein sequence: CASSIGTVSYEQYF.